The 3 T cell receptor beta chains presented below share a single source sample, sequenced in a study of control samples from healthy donors and cancer patients. The assay was immunoSEQ multiplex PCR, and TCRdb's table has in-frame clones only and misses some. The sample has about 120,000 clones, more than 70% seen once; the top ten hold approximately 39%. The material sequenced was blood. The receptors were gathered from a man aged 50 to 60 in good health.

The rearrangement uses TRBV7-2 and TRBJ2-4; 7 nucleotides agree with TRBD2. The germline V gene has CDR1 SGHTA and CDR2 FQGNSA. With 0 bases clipped from V and 8 bases from J, the junction kept 4 bases outside the gene matches. The CDR3 runs to 14 residues. In DNA, the CDR3 is TGTGCCAGCAGCTTAGCCAGGGAGGGGTACATTCAGTACTTC. Protein sequence: CASSLAREGYIQYF.

There are many counts of this clone. DNA of the CDR3: TGTGCCTGGAGTGTACACGGGCGAGATGGCTACACCTTC. Amino acid sequence: CAWSVHGRDGYTF. The rearrangement links TRBV30 to TRBJ1-2; D is undetermined. V lost 0 bases, J lost 6 bases, and 11 bases lay in between. This CDR3 has 13 amino acids. Germline V CDR1 and CDR2: GTSNPN, SVGIG (reference sequence).

This rearrangement joins TRBV6-6 to TRBJ1-1; 7 positions agree with TRBD1. There are 13 residues in the CDR3. After removal of 0 bases from V and 7 bases from J, the junction contained 2 bases not matched to a gene. CDR1 is MNHNY, CDR2 SVGAGI, per germline (reference sequence). For the CDR3, the DNA is TGTGCCAGCAGTTACTCGGACAGGCTTGAAGCTTTCTTT. The encoded protein is CASSYSDRLEAFF.